Listed below are T cell receptor beta chains from one sample, sequenced in a study of shared clonotypes between healthy human individuals. TCRdb's copy holds only in-frame clones and misses some; the assay was immunoSEQ multiplex PCR. The sample consists of approximately 330,000 clones, 70% to 75% of them appearing once. Sequenced input: memory CD4+ T cells sorted from blood. The receptors come from a man aged 25-45 years in good health. CDR3s include the opening cysteine and the closing phenylalanine or tryptophan. Fields, in order: CDR3 length, V gene, clone size, D gene, J gene, CDR3 DNA, CDR3 protein. A D gene is named only where the DNA matches it firmly. Size tells how often a clone was seen (once, few, many) or the class of an expanded clone, and some rows leave it out.

len: 12
v_gene: TRBV18
abundance: NA
d_gene: NA
j_gene: TRBJ2-5
CDR3nt: TGTGCCAGCTCCACGTACCAAGAGACCCAGTACTTC
CDR3aa: CASSTYQETQYF

len: 12
v_gene: TRBV5-6
abundance: NA
d_gene: NA
j_gene: TRBJ1-1
CDR3nt: TGTGCCAGCAGCTTCGGGAACACTGAAGCTTTCTTT
CDR3aa: CASSFGNTEAFF

len: 13
v_gene: TRBV28
abundance: NA
d_gene: NA
j_gene: TRBJ2-5
CDR3nt: TGTGCCAGCAGTTTTCGAGAAGGGGAGACCCAGTACTTC
CDR3aa: CASSFREGETQYF

len: 14
v_gene: TRBV28
abundance: many
d_gene: NA
j_gene: TRBJ1-2
CDR3nt: TGTGCCAGCAGTTCCGGGACGGACGACTATGGCTACACCTTC
CDR3aa: CASSSGTDDYGYTF

len: 15
v_gene: TRBV4-1
abundance: NA
d_gene: NA
j_gene: TRBJ2-2
CDR3nt: TGCGCCAGCAGCCCCTCGATAGCGGCAACCGGGGAGCTGTTTTTT
CDR3aa: CASSPSIAATGELFF

len: 16
v_gene: TRBV7-6
abundance: NA
d_gene: NA
j_gene: TRBJ1-6
CDR3nt: TGTGCCAGCAGCTTAGGAGGCGGAGGGATCAATTCACCCCTCCACTTT
CDR3aa: CASSLGGGGINSPLHF

len: 17
v_gene: TRBV7-8
abundance: NA
d_gene: NA
j_gene: TRBJ1-1
CDR3nt: TGTGCCAGCAGCTTAGCACGTTCAGGGTTCTCCTACACTGAAGCTTTCTTT
CDR3aa: CASSLARSGFSYTEAFF

len: 15
v_gene: TRBV5-8
abundance: few
d_gene: NA
j_gene: TRBJ2-1
CDR3nt: TGTGCCAGCAGCCTTGGTTTTGTCGGGGGTAATGAGCAGTTCTTC
CDR3aa: CASSLGFVGGNEQFF

len: 14
v_gene: TRBV25-1
abundance: NA
d_gene: TRBD1
j_gene: TRBJ1-2
CDR3nt: TGTGCCAGCAGGGGACAGGGTGGGAACTATGGCTACACCTTC
CDR3aa: CASRGQGGNYGYTF

len: 12
v_gene: TRBV29-1
abundance: NA
d_gene: NA
j_gene: TRBJ2-7
CDR3nt: TGCAGCGTTGAATTGGTAGGGGGCGAGCAGTACTTC
CDR3aa: CSVELVGGEQYF

len: 15
v_gene: TRBV6-1
abundance: NA
d_gene: NA
j_gene: TRBJ1-1
CDR3nt: TGTGCCAGCAGTGCAACCGGGGGGATCCCCACTGAAGCTTTCTTT
CDR3aa: CASSATGGIPTEAFF

len: 12
v_gene: TRBV6-4
abundance: NA
d_gene: NA
j_gene: TRBJ2-1
CDR3nt: TGTGCCAGCAGTGCCCTAGTCGCTGAGCAGTTCTTC
CDR3aa: CASSALVAEQFF

len: 16
v_gene: TRBV5-4
abundance: NA
d_gene: NA
j_gene: TRBJ2-3
CDR3nt: TGTGCCAGCAGCCAGGGGAGGGCTTCCCGGGAAGATACGCAGTATTTT
CDR3aa: CASSQGRASREDTQYF

len: 15
v_gene: TRBV9
abundance: NA
d_gene: NA
j_gene: TRBJ1-1
CDR3nt: TGTGCCAGCAGCGTAACCCCTCGGGGAGAAACTGAAGCTTTCTTT
CDR3aa: CASSVTPRGETEAFF

len: 16
v_gene: TRBV5-6
abundance: NA
d_gene: TRBD1
j_gene: TRBJ2-7
CDR3nt: TGTGCCAGCAGCTTGGGATGGGACAGGGATCCAAACGAGCAGTACTTC
CDR3aa: CASSLGWDRDPNEQYF

len: 14
v_gene: TRBV2
abundance: NA
d_gene: NA
j_gene: TRBJ1-2
CDR3nt: TGTGCCAGCAGCCTACAGGGTATTGGGTTTGGCTACACCTTC
CDR3aa: CASSLQGIGFGYTF

len: 15
v_gene: TRBV10-3
abundance: NA
d_gene: TRBD1
j_gene: TRBJ2-5
CDR3nt: TGTGCCATCAGTGAAGGGACAGGGGGTAAGGAGACCCAGTACTTC
CDR3aa: CAISEGTGGKETQYF